These 26 T cell receptor beta chains were sequenced from one sample in a study of early T cells in non-severe SARS-CoV-2 infection. TCRdb recomputed calls from the 5' RACE reads with MiXCR, one row per CDR3 protein. Among tens of thousands of distinct CDR3 sequences listed, approximately 10% were seen once. The starting material was whole blood, obtained at baseline. Receptor source: an adult who was a healthcare worker with PCR-confirmed SARS-CoV-2 infection or an uninfected control (not recorded which).

There are a few counts of this clonotype. The chain combines TRBV19 with TRBJ2-7, with D hard to call. The CDR3 is 14 amino acids. Between the trimmed V and J ends, which lost 4 bases and 9 bases, there was a span of 19 bases. Per the germline V gene, CDR1 is LNHDA and CDR2 is SQIVND (reference sequence). As DNA, the CDR3 is TGTGCCAGTAGTAACGGACCTTTAGATGAACGGCAGTACTTC. It translates to CASSNGPLDERQYF.

This clonotype was counted between two and nine times. The chain employs TRBV12-3 or TRBV12-4 and TRBJ2-1; no firm D call. There are 16 residues in the CDR3. With 4 bases removed from V and 7 bases from J, the gap between germline ends came to 20 bases. This CDR3 is CASSSKPGRWGNEQFF. CDR3 nucleotide sequence: TGTGCCAGCAGTTCGAAGCCGGGCCGCTGGGGAAATGAGCAGTTCTTC.

This clonotype was detected ten times or more. The rearrangement joins TRBV19 to TRBJ2-7, with 12 bases identical to TRBD1. The V and J ends lost 5 bases and 4 bases, in that order; junction bases with no gene match: 6. The CDR3 runs to 15 residues. The germline V gene has CDR1 LNHDA and CDR2 SQIVND (reference sequence). As DNA, the CDR3 is TGTGCCAGTAGTGCCGGGACAGGGGGCGTTTACGAGCAGTACTTC. Its translation is CASSAGTGGVYEQYF.

The chain combines TRBV29-1 with TRBJ2-7, with 8 bases that match TRBD1. J was trimmed by 6 bases and V by 4 bases; bases with no gene match: 8. Germline values: CDR1 SQVTM, CDR2 ANQGSEA. The CDR3 has 13 amino acids. CDR3 sequence: CSVAAWTGTEQYF. CDR3 nucleotide sequence: TGCAGCGTTGCGGCTTGGACAGGGACCGAGCAGTACTTC.

Ten or more counts support this clonotype. As DNA, the CDR3 is TGTGCCAGCAGTTCACGGAAGGCAGCGAACACCGGGGAGCTGTTTTTT. Its translation is CASSSRKAANTGELFF. The V and J genes are TRBV11-2 and TRBJ2-2; D gene unclear. The ends were cut back, 6 bases at V and 0 bases at J, with 14 bases in the middle. This CDR3 region has 16 residues. Looked up from germline, CDR1 is SGHAT and CDR2 is FQNNGV. Full variable domain (remainder filled in from reference TRBV11-2 and TRBJ2-2): EAGVAQSPRYKIIEKRQSVAFWCNPISGHATLYWYQQILGQGPKLLIQFQNNGVVDDSQLPKDRFSAERLKGVDSTLKIQPAKLEDSAVYLCASSSRKAANTGELFFGEGSRLTVL.

At least ten counts were recorded for this clonotype. Here the CDR3 DNA reads TGTGCCATCAGCGGAGGGGGAGGGAGCTACAATGAGCAGTTCTTC. This gives the protein CAISGGGGSYNEQFF. The chain joins TRBV10-3 to TRBJ2-1; tentative D call: TRBD2 (7 bases). Trimming stripped 6 bases from V and 3 bases from J, with 15 bases between. Per germline, CDR1 ENHRY and CDR2 SYGVKD. The CDR3 is 15 amino acids.

This clonotype was observed at least ten times. This rearrangement joins TRBV10-2 to TRBJ1-4; weak D call: TRBD1 (6 bases). V was clipped by 6 bases and J by 1 base, with 12 bases between them. The CDR3 loop spans 15 amino acids. Germline CDR1 is WSHSY and CDR2 is SAAADI. In nucleotides, the CDR3 is TGCGCCAGCAGGTCTGCAGGGGTAACTAATGAAAAACTGTTTTTT. Translation: CASRSAGVTNEKLFF.

This clonotype has only a few counts. The rearrangement joins TRBV28 to TRBJ1-5; D call uncertain. Trimming left V 8 bases short and J 0 bases short, with 5 bases between. Germline CDR1 reads MDHEN; CDR2 reads SYDVKM. The length of the CDR3 is 12 residues. Here the CDR3 reads CASSDSNQPQHF. The CDR3, as DNA: TGTGCCAGCTCCGATAGCAATCAGCCCCAGCATTTT.

This clonotype turned up a few times. The gene calls are TRBV6-1 and TRBJ1-2; TRBD1 aligns across 10 bases. The CDR3 sequence is 15 residues long. V shed 3 bases, J shed 2 bases, and the junction held 3 bases outside the gene matches. Germline V gene lookup returns CDR1 MNHNS and CDR2 SASEGT. CDR3 protein: CASSDLTGGNYGYTF. In DNA form, the CDR3 reads TGTGCCAGCAGTGATTTGACAGGGGGCAACTATGGCTACACCTTC.

This clonotype was seen more than once but under ten times. The V gene is TRBV6-1, the J gene TRBJ2-3; 8 positions match TRBD1. Germline-derived CDR1 and CDR2 are MNHNS and SASEGT. The ends lost 11 bases at V and 3 bases at J; junction bases unmatched: 7. The CDR3 totals 13 residues. The CDR3 region is CAARDRLTDTQYF. The CDR3 region has the DNA TGTGCCGCCCGGGACAGGCTAACAGATACGCAGTATTTT.

This chain joins TRBV27 and TRBJ1-2; the match to TRBD1 covers 8 bases. The ends lost 5 bases at V and 7 bases at J; junction bases unmatched: 6. Germline V gene sequence: CDR1 MNHEY, CDR2 SMNVEV (reference sequence). This CDR3 is 13 amino acids long. The CDR3 region is CASSEQGESGYTF. As DNA, the CDR3 is TGTGCCAGCAGTGAACAGGGGGAAAGTGGCTACACCTTC.

This clonotype was found a few times. The J gene is TRBJ2-7, the V gene TRBV12-3 or TRBV12-4; weak D call: TRBD2 (6 bases). The V end lost 4 bases, the J end lost 6 bases, and 10 bases lay between the germline ends. This CDR3 has 12 residues. Here the CDR3 reads CASSWAGSEQYF. CDR3 coding DNA: TGTGCCAGCAGTTGGGCGGGAAGCGAGCAGTACTTC.

The table lists this clonotype with a few counts. CDR3 in amino acids: CAWSVVGSTDTQYF. The CDR3 DNA reads as TGTGCCTGGAGTGTCGTTGGTAGCACAGATACGCAGTATTTT. The chain has TRBV30 and TRBJ2-3; D not certain. V lost 0 bases and J 0 bases, leaving 7 bases between the germline ends. The CDR3 spans 14 residues. Looked up from germline, CDR1 is GTSNPN and CDR2 is SVGIG (reference sequence).

This clonotype was observed a handful of times. CDR3 nucleotide sequence: TGTGCCTGGAGTATTGACAGGGGGCTTCGGGAGACCCAGTACTTC. Translating it yields CAWSIDRGLRETQYF. V and J are TRBV30 and TRBJ2-5; 10 bases map to TRBD1. Germline V gene sequence: CDR1 GTSNPN, CDR2 SVGIG (reference sequence). The CDR3 is 15 residues long. V shed 2 bases, J shed 5 bases, and the junction held 8 bases outside the gene matches.

This clonotype turned up a few times. The CDR3 DNA sequence: TGTGCCAGCAGCCGTGTACTCAATGAGCAGTTCTTC. This encodes CASSRVLNEQFF. The rearrangement links TRBV3-1 to TRBJ2-1, with D uncertain. V was pared by 4 bases and J by 6 bases, with 7 bases between. The germline V gene encodes CDR1 LGHDT and CDR2 YNNKEL (reference sequence). The CDR3 covers 12 residues.

This clonotype was counted only a few times. The rearrangement joins TRBV29-1 to TRBJ2-7; 7 bases fit TRBD2. V shed 1 base and J 6 bases; nucleotides not matched to a gene: 9. The V gene's germline CDR1 is SQVTM and CDR2 ANQGSEA. This CDR3 is built from 14 residues. The CDR3 is CSVEVVIGGGEQYF. The CDR3 nucleotides are TGCAGCGTTGAAGTGGTAATAGGCGGGGGCGAGCAGTACTTC.

This clonotype was detected a few times. This rearrangement joins TRBV5-1 to TRBJ2-7; TRBD1 aligns across 8 bases. The CDR3 is made up of 14 amino acids. CDR1 SGHRS and CDR2 YFSETQ come from the germline V gene. With 7 bases clipped from V and 0 bases from J, the junction kept 6 bases outside the gene matches. CDR3 nucleotide sequence: TGCGCCAGCCCCCGGGACAGGTCCTCCTACGAGCAGTACTTC. Its protein product is CASPRDRSSYEQYF.

In its sample, this clonotype was seen a few times. This chain joins TRBV12-3 or TRBV12-4 and TRBJ2-6, with TRBD1 matching over 8 bases. With 6 bases clipped from V and 0 bases from J, the junction kept 7 bases outside the gene matches. This CDR3 has 17 residues. The CDR3 coding sequence is TGTGCCAGCAGCCGGACAGGGCTCCGCTCTGGGGCCAACGTCCTGACTTTC. It yields the protein CASSRTGLRSGANVLTF.

This clonotype has a handful of counts. The J gene is TRBJ2-7, the V gene TRBV20-1, with a possible D match to TRBD2 (6 bases). Trimming took 6 bases from V and 4 from J, leaving 19 bases between them. The CDR3 consists of 14 residues. The V gene's germline CDR1 is DFQATT and CDR2 SNEGSKA (reference sequence). The CDR3 DNA sequence: TGCAGTGCCCGTGGAGGGGCAGGGCGGTACGAGCAGTACTTC. This gives the protein CSARGGAGRYEQYF.

V usage is TRBV11-3 and J usage is TRBJ1-3; unclear D gene. The CDR3 totals 13 residues. Germline CDR1 is SGHNT and CDR2 is YENEEA. V lost 3 bases and J lost 9, with 12 bases in between. The CDR3 sequence is CASSFGLPGTIYF. CDR3 nucleotides: TGTGCCAGCAGCTTCGGGCTCCCGGGCACCATATATTTT.

The V call is TRBV7-9, the J call TRBJ1-1; TRBD1 agrees at 11 bases. With 1 base clipped from V and 5 bases from J, the junction kept 6 bases outside the gene matches. The CDR3 has 16 amino acids. Germline CDR1 and CDR2: SEHNR and FQNEAQ (reference sequence). DNA for the CDR3: TGTGCCAGCAGCTTAGTGGGACAGGGGGTTCGAACTGAAGCTTTCTTT. Translating gives CASSLVGQGVRTEAFF.

This clonotype came up a few times. The V and J genes are TRBV25-1 and TRBJ1-1; 11 bases agree with TRBD1. The germline gives CDR1 MGHDK, CDR2 SYGVNS. CDR3 length: 14 residues. Losses at the gene ends were 6 bases for V and 0 bases for J; bases not matched to a gene: 0. In DNA form, the CDR3 reads TGTGCCAGCAGGGACAGGGGGCTGAACACTGAAGCTTTCTTT. This gives the protein CASRDRGLNTEAFF.

This clonotype was recorded many times. The rearrangement uses TRBV12-3 or TRBV12-4 and TRBJ2-1, with D maybe TRBD2 (5 bases). The CDR3 extends over 16 amino acids. The V end lost 7 bases, the J end lost 0 bases, and 16 bases lay between the germline ends. The CDR3 reads CASTPVSASSYNEQFF. The CDR3 nucleotides are TGTGCCAGCACCCCTGTTAGCGCGAGCTCCTACAATGAGCAGTTCTTC.

This clonotype has ten or more counts. The chain employs TRBV11-2 and TRBJ2-1; TRBD2 is a possible D gene (5 bases). CDR3 length equals 12 residues. Between the trimmed V and J ends, which lost 2 bases and 10 bases, there was a span of 9 bases. From germline, CDR1 is SGHAT and CDR2 FQNNGV. The CDR3 DNA reads as TGTGCCAGCAGCTTACCCGGGATCGAGCAGTTCTTC. Its protein is CASSLPGIEQFF.

CDR3 bases: TGTGCCAGCAAGGGACGGGAAAACACTGAAGCTTTCTTT. Its translation: CASKGRENTEAFF. The J gene is TRBJ1-1, the V gene TRBV12-3 or TRBV12-4, with D maybe TRBD1 (5 bases). V lost 7 bases, J lost 2 bases, and 11 bases lay in between. There are 13 residues in the CDR3.

This clonotype has at least ten counts. The rearrangement joins TRBV3-1 to TRBJ2-3; D gene unclear. The V gene's germline CDR1 is LGHDT and CDR2 YNNKEL (reference sequence). The CDR3 totals 12 residues. V lost 4 bases, J lost 7 bases, and 9 bases lay in between. The CDR3 loop is CASSPTLNTQYF. The CDR3 bases are TGTGCCAGCAGCCCAACCTTGAATACGCAGTATTTT.